The text below deals with one T cell receptor (beta chain). Its antigen is not identified. The data stem from a study of T cells expressing NK-cell markers. Study background: Sorted CD3+CD56-NKG2C+, CD3+CD56+NKG2C- and CD3+CD56+NKG2C+ T cells were the source of the TCR beta repertoires. Study conclusions and caveats: Leadership of the CD3+CD56-NKG2C+ fraction also belonged to these clonotypes in a few donors.

CDR3 length: 14 residues. CDR1 and CDR2 from the germline V gene are KGHSH and LQKENI. Template switching by 5'RACE with UMIs generated the TCR beta cDNA. Following a re-call of the 5' RACE reads, TCRdb has one entry per CDR3 protein and lacks DNA. In total, the table holds around 470,000 distinct CDR3 sequences. Sequencing was performed on blood T cells: a sorted CD56 or NKG2C T cell subset, CD4+ or CD8+ T cells, or bulk PBMC T cells (not recorded which). The chain uses TRBV18 and TRBJ2-7; lacking DNA, the TRBD2 call made by TCRdb goes unchecked. The TCR sequence derives from a woman aged 50 to 60 in good health. Here the CDR3 reads CASSRSSGREEQYF. Together with reference TRBV18 and TRBJ2-7, the CDR3 gives the full variable domain: NAGVMQNPRHLVRRRGQEARLRCSPMKGHSHVYWYRQLPEEGLKFMVYLQKENIIDESGMPKERFSAEFPKEGPSILRIQQVVRGDSAAYFCASSRSSGREEQYFGPGTRLTVT.